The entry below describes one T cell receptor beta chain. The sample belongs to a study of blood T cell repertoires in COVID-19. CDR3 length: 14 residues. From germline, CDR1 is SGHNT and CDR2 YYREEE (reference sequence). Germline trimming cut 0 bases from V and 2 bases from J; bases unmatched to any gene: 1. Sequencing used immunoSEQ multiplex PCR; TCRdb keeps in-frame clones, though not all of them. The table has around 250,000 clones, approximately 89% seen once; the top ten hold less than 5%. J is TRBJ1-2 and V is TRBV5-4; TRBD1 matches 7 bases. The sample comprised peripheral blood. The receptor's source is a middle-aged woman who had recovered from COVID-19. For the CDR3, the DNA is TGTGCCAGCAGCTTGGTGGGACAGAACTATGGCTACACCTTC. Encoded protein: CASSLVGQNYGYTF.